The clone carrying this T cell receptor beta chain was counted ten times or more. As yet, its antigen is unknown. The data belong to a study of response to subunit inactivated influenza vaccine. Study findings and constraints: Each seasonal influenza vaccination recruits few new T cells, the authors suggested.

V was clipped by 7 bases and J by 2 bases, with 16 bases between them. The CDR3 consists of 15 residues. One entry per CDR3 protein, called by TCRdb with MiXCR from the RT-PCR reads. The sample includes around 580,000 distinct CDR3 sequences, around 15% of them seen just once. The clonotype comes from a man in his forties or fifties who received an inactivated influenza vaccine. Specimen: PBMCs from blood, collected 11 to 12 days after vaccination. This chain uses TRBV12-3 or TRBV12-4 with TRBJ2-3; D call uncertain. CDR3 in DNA: TGTGCCAGCAAGAACCCCCAGAGCTACACAGATACGCAGTATTTT. It translates to CASKNPQSYTDTQYF.